The entry below describes one T cell receptor (beta chain). The method was immunoSEQ multiplex PCR; TCRdb's version includes in-frame clones alone and lacks a portion of them. The sample consists of around 200,000 clones, 70% to 90% of them appearing once. Trimming removed 0 bases from V and 11 bases from J, with 10 bases in between. CDR1 is MDHEN and CDR2 is SYDVKM in the germline V gene. The CDR3 spans 12 residues. This entry is derived from a study of blood T cell repertoires in COVID-19. Material for sequencing was peripheral blood. The clonotype comes from a human donor with active or convalescent COVID-19. The donor label of this sample is uncertain. The rearrangement uses TRBV28 and TRBJ1-1; no clear D gene. DNA of the CDR3: TGTGCCAGCAGTTTATGGGCAGGCTTGGCTTTCTTT. This sequence encodes CASSLWAGLAFF.